This entry features one T cell receptor (beta chain) sequence. Every donor was a healthy Caucasian. Germline V lookup: CDR1 SGHTA, CDR2 FQGNSA. The CDR3 runs 15 residues. J gave up 0 bases and V 4 bases, and 5 bases lay outside the gene matches. TCRdb itself ran the 5' RACE reads through MiXCR, one entry per CDR3 protein. The top ten clones hold roughly 4% of a sample with some 690,000 distinct CDR3 sequences, approximately 22% of them seen once. The sample originates from a study of identical twins. This same sample was also taken into another study, of T cells expressing NK-cell markers. From that study: It was sorted CD3+CD56-NKG2C+, CD3+CD56+NKG2C- and CD3+CD56+NKG2C+ T cells that provided the TCR beta repertoires. Serological testing identified seven of the eight sequenced donors as HCMV-seropositive and one as seronegative.

Sequenced: PBMCs. The rearrangement uses TRBV7-2 and TRBJ2-7, with 8 nucleotides matching TRBD1. This sequence originates from a woman younger than 35 in good health. The CDR3 protein is CASSWYRGVSYEQYF. The CDR3 DNA reads TGTGCCAGCAGCTGGTACAGGGGGGTCTCCTACGAGCAGTACTTC.